This T cell receptor (beta chain) appears in the sequencing data of a study of cytomegalovirus exposure and HLA in healthy donors. Notes on the study in general: As confirmed in vitro, three CMV-associated chains were specific for CMV antigens.

The CDR3 length is 14 residues. Unmatched junction bases numbered 6, after V lost 5 bases and J lost 4 bases. Germline CDR1 reads LNHDA; CDR2 reads SQIVND (reference sequence). To note about this clone: As yet, its antigen is unknown.

The PCR was carried out with 60 Vbeta primers and 13 Jbeta primers. The method was immunoSEQ multiplex PCR; TCRdb's version includes in-frame clones alone and lacks a portion of them. Among fewer than 150,000 clones listed, under 90% were seen once. The source is a female donor in good health and CMV-seropositive. This chain connects TRBV19 to TRBJ1-2; 8 nucleotides match TRBD1. Sequenced sample: PBMCs. In nucleotides, the CDR3 is TGTGCCAGTAGTCCACAAACAGGGGGCTATGGCTACACCTTC. This gives the protein CASSPQTGGYGYTF. Variable domain in full (rest from reference TRBV19 and TRBJ1-2): DGGITQSPKYLFRKEGQNVTLSCEQNLNHDAMYWYRQDPGQGLRLIYYSQIVNDFQKGDIAEGYSVSREKKESFPLTVTSAQKNPTAFYLCASSPQTGGYGYTFGSGTRLTVV.